This TCR beta chain was sequenced during a study of cytomegalovirus exposure and HLA in healthy donors. With respect to this clone: Its antigen is undetermined.

The CDR3 is 12 residues long. V was shortened by 3 bases and J by 0 bases, with 3 bases between the two germline ends. CDR1 SEHNR and CDR2 FQNEAQ come from the germline V gene (reference sequence). General study findings and limits: In a later analysis, at a false discovery rate of 0.05, fewer than 20,000 TCR beta sequences matched HLA alleles. Available immune exposure information covered CMV serostatus only.

Primers: 60 Vbeta forward and 13 Jbeta reverse. The protocol was immunoSEQ multiplex PCR, while the TCRdb copy is restricted to in-frame clones and leaves out a portion. The sample has 85,000 to 120,000 clones, roughly 85% seen once; the top ten hold around 2.6%. The chain has TRBV7-9 and TRBJ2-7; D is ambiguous. The specimen was PBMCs. The TCR sequence derives from a man in his forties in good health and CMV-seronegative. CDR3 region: CASSFSSYEQYF. DNA for the CDR3: TGTGCCAGCAGCTTCTCCTCCTACGAGCAGTACTTC. Filled out from reference TRBV7-9 and TRBJ2-7, the complete variable domain reads DTGVSQNPRHKITKRGQNVTFRCDPISEHNRLYWYRQTLGQGPEFLTYFQNEAQLEKSRLLSDRFSAERPKGSFSTLEIQRTEQGDSAMYLCASSFSSYEQYFGPGTRLTVT.